A selection of T cell receptor beta chains follows, all from one sample in a study of T cell changes during pregnancy in multiple sclerosis. Produced via immunoSEQ multiplex PCR; TCRdb's table is partial and in-frame only. The sample includes 70,000 to 80,000 clones, roughly 89% of them seen just once. The sample consisted of peripheral blood, taken after pregnancy. Receptors originate from a female donor in good health, enrolled as a control in a pregnancy study. Both conserved end residues are part of each CDR3. The order of the fields is D gene, V gene, J gene, clone size, CDR3 DNA, CDR3 protein. A D gene is named only where the DNA matches it firmly. For some rows the clone size is stated as once, few or many, or as a class when expanded; others skip it.

NA	TRBV7-8	TRBJ1-2	NA	TGTGCCAGCAGCCCACTGGTGAACTATGGCTACACCTTC	CASSPLVNYGYTF
TRBD1	TRBV28	TRBJ1-6	NA	TGTGCCAGCAGTTTAGACAGGGTAGTCGTTAGTAATTCACCCCTCCACTTT	CASSLDRVVVSNSPLHF
NA	TRBV5-5	TRBJ1-5	NA	TGTGCCAGCAGCGCCGGGGTATATAGCAATCAGCCCCAGCATTTT	CASSAGVYSNQPQHF
NA	TRBV4-1	TRBJ2-3	NA	TGCGCCAGCAGCCAAGATCGGGCAGGGGAAGGTACGCAGTATTTT	CASSQDRAGEGTQYF
TRBD2	TRBV7-2	TRBJ2-3	NA	TGTGCCAGCAGCTTATCGCCGGGAGGGATCACAGATACGCAGTATTTT	CASSLSPGGITDTQYF
NA	TRBV6-4	TRBJ2-1	medium-sized	TGTGCCAGCAGTGGGGACACCTACAATGAGCAGTTCTTC	CASSGDTYNEQFF
TRBD2	TRBV6-1	TRBJ2-7	NA	TGTGCCAGCAGTGAGGTTAGCGGGGGGGCCTACGAGCAGTACTTC	CASSEVSGGAYEQYF
TRBD1	TRBV10-3	TRBJ2-7	NA	TGTGCCATCAGTGATCGGTCAGGGGGTCTCTACGAGCAGTACTTC	CAISDRSGGLYEQYF
TRBD2	TRBV14	TRBJ2-2	NA	TGTGCCAGCAGCCAAGACCGGGGGGCCGGGGAGCTGTTTTTT	CASSQDRGAGELFF
TRBD2	TRBV28	TRBJ2-2	NA	TGTGCCAGCAGTATAAGCGGGAGTGGCGCCGGGGAGCTGTTTTTT	CASSISGSGAGELFF
NA	TRBV7-9	TRBJ2-7	NA	TGTGCCAGCAGCCGTACGGGGGATTACGAGCAGTACTTC	CASSRTGDYEQYF
TRBD2	TRBV15	TRBJ2-7	NA	TGTGCCACCAGTCGACTAGCCGAGCAGTACTTC	CATSRLAEQYF
TRBD1	TRBV28	TRBJ1-2	once	TGTGCCAGTGGACAGGGCATTAACTATGGCTACACCTTC	CASGQGINYGYTF
TRBD2	TRBV7-2	TRBJ2-7	NA	TGTGCCAGCAGCTTACGGGCGGGAGATTCGTACGAGCAGTACTTC	CASSLRAGDSYEQYF
TRBD1	TRBV7-9	TRBJ1-1	NA	TGTGCCAGCAGCTCTGGACAGGGTTTGGACACTGAAGCTTTCTTT	CASSSGQGLDTEAFF
NA	TRBV21-1	TRBJ2-2	NA	TGTGCCAGCAGTCCGGGACAGGGGGAGGTCGGGGAGCTGTTTTTT	CASSPGQGEVGELFF
TRBD2	TRBV2	TRBJ2-5	NA	TGTGCCAGCAGTGGCCTAGCGGGGGGAGAGACCCAGTACTTC	CASSGLAGGETQYF
TRBD1	TRBV18	TRBJ2-7	NA	TGTGCCAGCTCACCACTAGGGGGCCCAAGCTCCTACGAGCAGTACTTC	CASSPLGGPSSYEQYF
NA	TRBV28	TRBJ2-7	NA	TGTGCCAGCAGTTTTTTGAACAGGGACCATTTC	CASSFLNRDHF
NA	TRBV27	TRBJ1-6	NA	TGTGCCAGCAGTTTATGGGGCGATAATTCACCCCTCCACTTT	CASSLWGDNSPLHF
NA	TRBV4-2	TRBJ1-3	NA	TGTGCCAGCAGCCAGGCTTCACGACAGGTCGGAAACACCATATATTTT	CASSQASRQVGNTIYF
NA	TRBV28	TRBJ1-3	NA	TGTGCCAGCAGTTTGCGGCAGGGCTCTGGAAACACCATATATTTT	CASSLRQGSGNTIYF
NA	TRBV29-1	TRBJ2-3	NA	TGCAGCGTAGGACGGACAGCAACCACAGATACGCAGTATTTT	CSVGRTATTDTQYF
NA	TRBV15	TRBJ1-3	NA	TGTGCCACCAGCAGAGATCGCGGACAGGGAAACACCATATATTTT	CATSRDRGQGNTIYF
NA	TRBV27	TRBJ2-2	NA	TGTGCCAGCCGACGGGGATTGAACACCGGGGAGCTGTTTTTT	CASRRGLNTGELFF
TRBD1	TRBV7-9	TRBJ2-5	NA	TGTGCCAGCAGCTTGGGACAGGGGGTTGTGATTGAGACCCAGTACTTC	CASSLGQGVVIETQYF
TRBD1	TRBV28	TRBJ2-3	NA	TGTGCCAGCAGTTCAGACAGGGCCAAGAGCACAGATACGCAGTATTTT	CASSSDRAKSTDTQYF
TRBD2	TRBV7-6	TRBJ2-5	NA	TGTGCCAGCAGCGTTTCCCCCGGGACTAGCGGGAGTAGGGAGACCCAGTACTTC	CASSVSPGTSGSRETQYF
NA	TRBV29-1	TRBJ1-1	once	TGCAGCGTTGAGGTCAGGGGGAACACTGAAGCTTTCTTT	CSVEVRGNTEAFF
NA	TRBV7-9	TRBJ2-1	NA	TGTGCCAGCAGCTTAGCGCCGCCACAGTACAATGAGCAGTTCTTC	CASSLAPPQYNEQFF
NA	TRBV5-1	TRBJ2-7	once	TGCGCCAGCCGATCCCCCCCAACTGAAGAGCAGTACTTC	CASRSPPTEEQYF
NA	TRBV6-1	TRBJ1-2	NA	TGTGCCAGCAGTGAAAATGGCCAGGCGGGCTATGGCTACACCTTC	CASSENGQAGYGYTF
TRBD1	TRBV11-2	TRBJ1-4	NA	TGTGCCAGCCTGGGACAGGGGAATGAAAAACTGTTTTTT	CASLGQGNEKLFF
TRBD1	TRBV9	TRBJ1-1	NA	TGTGCCAGCAGCACCCGGACAGGGAAGGGAAACACTGAAGCTTTCTTT	CASSTRTGKGNTEAFF
TRBD1	TRBV14	TRBJ2-7	once	TGTGCCAGCAGCTACCATCGACAGGGTTGGTACGAGCAGTACTTC	CASSYHRQGWYEQYF
TRBD1	TRBV7-8	TRBJ2-7	NA	TGTGCCAGCAGCCCCCTTCCGGGACAGGGGGCCAGCGAGCAGTACTTC	CASSPLPGQGASEQYF
TRBD2	TRBV4-3	TRBJ2-1	NA	TGCGCCAGCAGCCACATCGGAGCGGGAGGGAAGAATGAGCAGTTCTTC	CASSHIGAGGKNEQFF
NA	TRBV20-1	TRBJ2-1	once	TGCAGTGCCCAGGGATACAATGAGCAGTTCTTC	CSAQGYNEQFF
TRBD1	TRBV28	TRBJ1-2	few	TGTGCCAGCAGCTCCGGGGACAGGTACACCTTC	CASSSGDRYTF
TRBD2	TRBV28	TRBJ2-1	NA	TGTGCCAGCAGGCCCGGACTAGCAAGTGAGCAGTTCTTC	CASRPGLASEQFF
NA	TRBV28	TRBJ1-2	once	TGTGCCTACAGACAGGACAATAACTATGGCTACACCTTC	CAYRQDNNYGYTF
NA	TRBV25-1	TRBJ1-2	NA	TGTGCCAGCAGCTCCTCACTCGCAGGGTACTATGGCTACACCTTC	CASSSSLAGYYGYTF
NA	TRBV29-1	TRBJ2-5	NA	TGCAGCGCAGCCCGTACCTATAGGGGTCAAGAGACCCAGTACTTC	CSAARTYRGQETQYF
TRBD2	TRBV11-2	TRBJ2-1	NA	TGTGCCAGCAGCTTATGGGATGGCGGGGGGGGAAATGAGCAGTTCTTC	CASSLWDGGGGNEQFF
NA	TRBV6-1	TRBJ2-7	NA	TGTGCCGGAAACGTCAGGGGCTACGAGCAGTACTTC	CAGNVRGYEQYF
NA	TRBV29-1	TRBJ2-2	NA	TGCAGCGGAGGGGGCACCGGGGAGCTGTTTTTT	CSGGGTGELFF
TRBD1	TRBV9	TRBJ2-1	NA	TGTGCCAGCAGCCCCCGGACAGGGAGCTCCTACAATGAGCAGTTCTTC	CASSPRTGSSYNEQFF
NA	TRBV5-1	TRBJ2-1	NA	TGCGCCAGCAGCTTGGGTCTCAATGAGCAGTTCTTC	CASSLGLNEQFF
NA	TRBV7-7	TRBJ2-3	NA	TGTGCTAGCAGCCCGGGGGTGTCGTTCACAGATACGCAGTATTTT	CASSPGVSFTDTQYF
NA	TRBV27	TRBJ2-3	once	TGTGCCAGCAGTCCGACCCGACTAGGTGGGACAGATACGCAGTATTTT	CASSPTRLGGTDTQYF
TRBD2	TRBV10-2	TRBJ2-1	NA	TGCGCCACCACACCGGGACTAGCGGGGGGCCTAATGGCGAGCAATGAGCAGTTCTTC	CATTPGLAGGLMASNEQFF
NA	TRBV14	TRBJ2-3	NA	TGTGCCAGCGGGGTTGGGGGGAGCGGCACAGATACGCAGTATTTT	CASGVGGSGTDTQYF
NA	TRBV9	TRBJ2-7	NA	TGTGCCAGCAGCCCGCGGGACAGCTTATACTCCTACGAGCAGTACTTC	CASSPRDSLYSYEQYF